The rows below give T cell receptor beta chains drawn from one sample of a study of PD-L1 blockade in urothelial cancer. The table came from immunoSEQ multiplex PCR; TCRdb's copy has only in-frame clones and leaves some out. In the table there are about 48,000 clones, roughly 80% of which are singletons. This sample comprised PBMCs, obtained around atezolizumab (anti-PD-L1) treatment. These receptors were collected from a man between 65 and 80 years old with urothelial cancer. Both conserved end residues are trimmed from each CDR3.

v_call,j_call,cdr3_aa
TRBV2,TRBJ2-3,ASRMGDISTDTQY
TRBV5-6,TRBJ2-7,ASSFRPGQNYEQY
TRBV29-1,TRBJ2-7,SVSLTEGYEQY
TRBV6-5,TRBJ2-1,ASSPQGAGGLLV
TRBV18,TRBJ1-1,ASSLTGVETEAF
TRBV11-2,TRBJ1-1,ASSLEFGRANTEAF
TRBV28,TRBJ2-7,ASSLLWTGGASSEQY
TRBV7-9,TRBJ1-2,ASSLGRTGGESGYT
TRBV28,TRBJ1-2,ASSSTGIYGYT
TRBV19,TRBJ2-3,ASSLTSAGDTQY
TRBV5-1,TRBJ2-1,ASSLRGTSGRYNNEQF
TRBV7-2,TRBJ2-5,ASSSTRTQY
TRBV10-3,TRBJ2-3,AISEGGNTDTQY
TRBV9,TRBJ2-3,ASSAHGRTSGTDTQY
TRBV10-2,TRBJ1-3,ASSEGPGGGNTIY
TRBV5-1,TRBJ2-7,ASSSGTLEYEQY
TRBV10-1,TRBJ1-1,ASSVTGKDEAF
TRBV6-5,TRBJ2-4,ASSSTAGNIQY
TRBV30,TRBJ1-2,AWDRGDLNYGYT
TRBV7-3,TRBJ2-1,ASSLRLAGGRYNEQF
TRBV6-6,TRBJ1-1,ASSLTTRTGPEAF
TRBV28,TRBJ2-2,ASSLRASGRGELF
TRBV7-2,TRBJ2-3,ASSPRGGDTQY
TRBV27,TRBJ2-6,ASSSRQGARLSSGANVLT
TRBV28,TRBJ1-5,ASSSPLSDRFKH
TRBV28,TRBJ1-2,ASKDRDSGYT
TRBV30,TRBJ2-7,AWTEGYEQY
TRBV10-3,TRBJ2-1,AISGLAGGPSSYNEQF
TRBV5-8,TRBJ2-7,ASSSKPSGTSSYEQY
TRBV15,TRBJ1-2,ATSRDSDSLSSYGYT
TRBV6-8,TRBJ1-5,ASSRVKCANQPQH
TRBV5-4,TRBJ1-6,ASSLWESYSPLH
TRBV7-2,TRBJ2-3,ASSLAGTGSTDTQY
TRBV10-3,TRBJ1-2,AITGGINYGYT
TRBV19,TRBJ2-1,ASSIVQGPGLAVYNEQF
TRBV6-1,TRBJ2-5,ASSELQRETQY
TRBV10-3,TRBJ2-7,AIRSQGYEQY
TRBV5-1,TRBJ2-1,ASSFGPGNEQF
TRBV28,TRBJ1-2,ASTPTGGAQGYT
TRBV4-1,TRBJ2-4,ASSHLTGENIQY
TRBV2,TRBJ2-7,ASSVSGTGGGDEQY
TRBV6-5,TRBJ1-5,ASSTGQGIGQPQH
TRBV25-1,TRBJ2-3,ASSPTPGQGSADTQY
TRBV4-1,TRBJ2-1,ASRSAGLVLTDEQF
TRBV12-5,TRBJ2-5,SRSQETQY
TRBV6-1,TRBJ1-2,ASRPPGYGYT
TRBV5-6,TRBJ2-2,ASSRDRGHTGELF
TRBV30,TRBJ2-3,AWNPGQHTQY
TRBV7-2,TRBJ1-1,ASSSTGFPLEAF
TRBV5-1,TRBJ1-1,ASSLGGPNTEAF
TRBV19,TRBJ2-3,ASSIQGPFTDTQY
TRBV28,TRBJ2-7,ASSSGQGAHEQY